The 19 T cell receptor beta chains below all came from one sample that was sequenced in a study of T cells in Graves' hyperthyroidism and ophthalmopathy. There were TCR beta CDR3 regions amplified from RNA transcripts. The TCR CDR3 was amplified in a first-round RT-PCR using the HTBI primer set. TCRdb processed the multiplex PCR reads anew with MiXCR; each CDR3 protein has one entry. The profile shows some 300,000 distinct CDR3 sequences, about 13% of them singletons. The sample consisted of blood. The receptors originated from a woman in her 40s with Graves' hyperthyroidism.

This clonotype was detected many times. The chain couples TRBV11-2 to TRBJ1-2; D uncertain. Trimming left V 2 bases short and J 2 bases short, with 27 bases between. CDR1 is SGHAT, CDR2 FQNNGV, per germline. The CDR3 totals 20 residues. CDR3 protein: CASSLPRGGRRMSPNYGYTF. As DNA, the CDR3 is TGTGCCAGCAGCTTACCCCGAGGCGGGCGACGGATGTCACCAAACTATGGCTACACCTTC. Full variable domain (outside the CDR3, taken from reference TRBV11-2 and TRBJ1-2): EAGVAQSPRYKIIEKRQSVAFWCNPISGHATLYWYQQILGQGPKLLIQFQNNGVVDDSQLPKDRFSAERLKGVDSTLKIQPAKLEDSAVYLCASSLPRGGRRMSPNYGYTFGSGTRLTVV.

This clonotype occurred a few times. The chain joins TRBV7-9 to TRBJ2-1; a weak D match, TRBD1 (6 bases). The CDR3 totals 13 residues. The V gene's germline CDR1 is SEHNR and CDR2 FQNEAQ (reference sequence). V lost 10 bases and J lost 1, with 11 bases in between. CDR3 residues: CATRDISYNEQFF. The CDR3 region has the DNA TGTGCCACCCGGGACATATCCTACAATGAGCAGTTCTTC.

The V call is TRBV12-5, the J call TRBJ2-1; no firm D call. Germline CDR1 LGHNT, CDR2 FRNRAP. This CDR3 spans 15 amino acids. V was pared by 9 bases and J by 2 bases, with 17 bases between. The CDR3 DNA reads TGTGCTAGGGGGTGGCTCGAGAATCCCTACAATGAGCAGTTCTTC. Its translation: CARGWLENPYNEQFF.

This clonotype showed up many times. The chain has TRBV27 and TRBJ1-1, with D possibly being TRBD1 (5 bases). Germline V gene data show CDR1 as MNHEY and CDR2 as SMNVEV (reference sequence). CDR3 length equals 14 residues. V was cut by 3 bases and J by 4 bases, with 12 bases left in between. CDR3 bases: TGTGCCAGCAGTTTGAAGGGGACGGCCACTGAAGCTTTCTTT. It encodes CASSLKGTATEAFF.

In this sample, this clonotype turned up a few times. The CDR3 protein is CSARVLDNEQFF. The CDR3 DNA sequence: TGCAGTGCTAGAGTTCTAGACAATGAGCAGTTCTTC. V is TRBV20-1 and J is TRBJ2-1; no firm D call. Trimming took off 1 base at V and 5 bases at J, with 6 bases between the two ends. Germline CDR1 DFQATT, CDR2 SNEGSKA (reference sequence). This CDR3 has 12 residues.

This clonotype was recorded at least ten times. V is TRBV5-1 and J is TRBJ2-1; D call uncertain. The V and J ends lost 0 bases and 3 bases respectively, with 4 bases between them. The CDR3 length is 13 residues. The germline gives CDR1 SGHRS, CDR2 YFSETQ. The CDR3 DNA reads TGCGCCAGCAGCTTGGGAGACTACAATGAGCAGTTCTTC. This codes for CASSLGDYNEQFF.

The chain combines TRBV10-3 with TRBJ2-7; tentatively, D is TRBD1 (7 bases). The CDR3 extends over 13 amino acids. Trimming took off 4 bases at V and 3 bases at J, with 10 bases between the two ends. Germline V gene sequence: CDR1 ENHRY, CDR2 SYGVKD. CDR3 in DNA: TGTGCCATCAGTGGCGGGACAGACTACGAGCAGTACTTC. Amino acids: CAISGGTDYEQYF.

This clonotype turned up a few times. This chain connects TRBV6-5 to TRBJ1-2, with 7 bases matching TRBD1. The ends lost 4 bases at V and 4 bases at J; junction bases unmatched: 6. CDR1 is MNHEY, CDR2 SVGAGI, per germline. The CDR3 extends over 14 amino acids. The CDR3 loop is CASSSTGRGYGYTF. The DNA of the CDR3 is TGTGCCAGCAGTTCGACAGGGCGAGGCTATGGCTACACCTTC.

This clonotype was seen ten or more times. The DNA for the CDR3 is TGTGCCAGCAGCCGCACCGGGACAGGGTTTGGAGAAGCTTTCTTT. This sequence encodes CASSRTGTGFGEAFF. The chain couples TRBV14 to TRBJ1-1, with 9 bases lining up with TRBD1. J lost 8 bases, V lost 4 bases, and 11 bases had no gene match. The CDR3 is 15 residues long. Per germline, CDR1 SGHDN and CDR2 FVKESK.

This clonotype was seen a few times. The V gene is TRBV20-1, the J gene TRBJ1-1; D unresolved. The V gene lost 5 bases and the J gene lost 1 base, with 11 bases spanning the gap. Germline values: CDR1 DFQATT, CDR2 SNEGSKA (reference sequence). The CDR3 extends over 13 amino acids. Written as DNA, the CDR3 is TGCAGTGCTCCGGTCGTGAGGAACACTGAAGCTTTCTTT. As protein: CSAPVVRNTEAFF.

The V gene is TRBV27, the J gene TRBJ2-7; 11 nucleotides align to TRBD2. The CDR3 has 14 amino acids. V was clipped by 7 bases and J by 7 bases; unmatched bases: 9. The germline CDR1 and CDR2 sequences are MNHEY and SMNVEV (reference sequence). CDR3 amino acids: CASNLAGGLGEQYF. In nucleotides, the CDR3 is TGTGCCAGCAACCTAGCGGGAGGTCTTGGGGAGCAGTACTTC.

The table lists this clonotype with many counts. V gene TRBV6-1 combines with J gene TRBJ1-1; 8 positions agree with TRBD1. After removal of 5 bases from V and 11 bases from J, the junction contained 22 bases not matched to a gene. This CDR3 is 17 amino acids long. Germline values: CDR1 MNHNS, CDR2 SASEGT. Here the CDR3 DNA reads TGTGCCAGCAGTTCCTCAGGGGGCCGCTTCGCCCCCCTACGGGCTTTCTTT. This codes for CASSSSGGRFAPLRAFF.

This clonotype was seen a handful of times. The gene calls are TRBV20-1 and TRBJ2-7; D is ambiguous. Germline V gene sequence: CDR1 DFQATT, CDR2 SNEGSKA (reference sequence). Trimming removed 3 bases at V and 7 bases at J, with 22 bases between. CDR3 size: 15 residues. CDR3 sequence reads: CSASRSHPIPVEQYF. Written as DNA, the CDR3 is TGCAGTGCTAGTAGGTCCCACCCAATACCCGTGGAGCAGTACTTC.

The chain is built from TRBV9 and TRBJ2-3, with D possibly called TRBD1 or TRBD2 (5 bases each). The CDR3 has 13 amino acids. Germline CDR1 SGDLS, CDR2 YYNGEE. V lost 1 base to trimming and J lost 5 bases, with 8 bases between them. CDR3 sequence (DNA): TGTGCCAGCAGCGTATGGGACGGAGATACGCAGTATTTT. Protein sequence: CASSVWDGDTQYF.

This clonotype was seen a few times. The V gene is TRBV29-1, the J gene TRBJ2-3; 8 bases are a match to TRBD1. V was pared by 7 bases and J by 2 bases, with 8 bases of the junction left unmatched. CDR3 size: 14 residues. The germline V gene encodes CDR1 SQVTM and CDR2 ANQGSEA. CDR3 nucleotide sequence: TGCAGCGGCTGGACAGGGCGTATCACAGATACGCAGTATTTT. Its translation is CSGWTGRITDTQYF.

The table lists this clonotype with a few counts. The gene calls are TRBV10-1 and TRBJ1-1, with 7 bases matching TRBD1. CDR3 length: 13 residues. Germline V lookup: CDR1 WNHNN, CDR2 SYGVQD (reference sequence). V shed 3 bases, J shed 6 bases, and the junction held 4 bases outside the gene matches. The CDR3 region is CASSEQGRPEAFF. In nucleotides, the CDR3 is TGCGCCAGCAGTGAACAGGGGCGTCCTGAAGCTTTCTTT.

This clonotype came up a few times. This chain links TRBV7-6 with TRBJ2-1, with no clear D. CDR3 size: 12 residues. Trimming pared 1 base from V and 10 bases from J, leaving 8 bases between. CDR1 and CDR2 from the germline V gene are SGHVS and FNYEAQ. CDR3 loop: CASSLGVEEQFF. The CDR3, as DNA: TGTGCCAGCAGCTTAGGGGTCGAGGAGCAGTTCTTC.

This rearrangement joins TRBV28 to TRBJ1-2, with a possible D match to TRBD1 (6 bases). The germline V gene has CDR1 MDHEN and CDR2 SYDVKM. This CDR3 is 14 amino acids long. Trimming stripped 3 bases from V and 3 bases from J, with 11 bases between. CDR3 amino acids: CASSLGSGDYGYTF. The CDR3 DNA reads TGTGCCAGCAGTTTGGGCTCAGGGGACTATGGCTACACCTTC.

Ten or more counts support this clonotype. The chain couples TRBV2 to TRBJ2-1; D uncertain. The CDR3 sequence is 13 residues long. V was trimmed by 6 bases and J by 6 bases, leaving 12 bases between them. Looked up from germline, CDR1 is SNHLY and CDR2 is FYNNEI. CDR3 loop: CASRADVGNEQFF. The DNA of the CDR3 is TGTGCCAGCAGGGCGGACGTGGGCAATGAGCAGTTCTTC.